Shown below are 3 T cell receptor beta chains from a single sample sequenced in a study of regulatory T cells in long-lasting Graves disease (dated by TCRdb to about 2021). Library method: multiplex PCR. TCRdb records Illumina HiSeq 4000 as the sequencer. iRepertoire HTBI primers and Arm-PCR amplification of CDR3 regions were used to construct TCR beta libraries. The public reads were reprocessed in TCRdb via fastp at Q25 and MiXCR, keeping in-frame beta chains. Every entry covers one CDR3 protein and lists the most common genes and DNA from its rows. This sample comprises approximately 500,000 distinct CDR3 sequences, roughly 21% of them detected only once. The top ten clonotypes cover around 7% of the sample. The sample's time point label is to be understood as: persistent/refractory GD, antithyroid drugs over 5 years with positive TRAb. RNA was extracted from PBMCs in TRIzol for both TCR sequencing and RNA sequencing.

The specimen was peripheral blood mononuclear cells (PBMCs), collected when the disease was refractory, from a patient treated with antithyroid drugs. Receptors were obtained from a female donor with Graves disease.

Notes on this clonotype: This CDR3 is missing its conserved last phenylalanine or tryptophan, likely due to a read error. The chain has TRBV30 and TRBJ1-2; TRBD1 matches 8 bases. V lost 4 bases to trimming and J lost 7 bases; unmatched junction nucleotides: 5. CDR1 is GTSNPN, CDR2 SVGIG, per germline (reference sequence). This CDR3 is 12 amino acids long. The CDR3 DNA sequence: TGTGCCTGGATAAGGACAGGGACTGGCTACACCCTC. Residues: CAWIRTGTGYTL.

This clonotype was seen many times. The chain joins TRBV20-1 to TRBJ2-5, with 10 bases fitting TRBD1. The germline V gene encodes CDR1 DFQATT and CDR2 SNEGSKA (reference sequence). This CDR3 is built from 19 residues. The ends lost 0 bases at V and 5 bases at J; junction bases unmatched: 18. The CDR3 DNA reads TGCAGTGCTAGAGATCGGGGCTTGAAGAGACAGGGGGCTGTGGAGACCCAGTACTTC. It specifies CSARDRGLKRQGAVETQYF.

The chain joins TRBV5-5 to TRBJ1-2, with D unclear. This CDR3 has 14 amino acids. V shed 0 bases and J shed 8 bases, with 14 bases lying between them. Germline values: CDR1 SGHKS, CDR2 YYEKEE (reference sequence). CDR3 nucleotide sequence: TGTGCCAGCAGCTTGGGGCCGCCCTTCGCCGGCTACACCTTC. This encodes CASSLGPPFAGYTF. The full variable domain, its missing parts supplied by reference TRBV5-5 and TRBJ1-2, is DAGVTQSPTHLIKTRGQQVTLRCSPISGHKSVSWYQQVLGQGPQFIFQYYEKEERGRGNFPDRFSARQFPNYSSELNVNALLLGDSALYLCASSLGPPFAGYTFGSGTRLTVV.